This entry features one TCR beta chain sequence. Healthy donors, matched for age and sex, constituted the control group. FACS enriched CD8+ TEMRA cells, while bulk CD8+ and CD4+ were negatively isolated. The RNA, roughly 0.5 to 1 ug, was put through reverse transcription using random hexamers. TCRdb called the immunoSEQ multiplex PCR reads again in MiXCR, with one record for every CDR3 protein. The sample includes 20,000 or so distinct CDR3 sequences, approximately 95% of them seen just once. This CDR3 region has 15 residues. Germline V CDR1 and CDR2: MNHEY, SMNVEV (reference sequence). V gave up 4 bases and J gave up 4 bases; unmatched junction bases: 8. This entry belongs to a study of CD8 T cells in Susac syndrome.

The source material was CD8+ T cells from PBMCs. The TCR originated in a human donor in good health. The chain couples TRBV27 to TRBJ2-5; 8 positions match TRBD2. The CDR3 sequence is CASSSGTRLSETQYF. The DNA for the CDR3 is TGTGCCAGCAGTTCCGGGACTAGGCTTTCAGAGACCCAGTACTTC.